Following are 12 T cell receptor beta chains from one sample sequenced in a study of blood T cell repertoires in COVID-19. The data were produced by immunoSEQ multiplex PCR, yet TCRdb's version contains in-frame clones alone and is incomplete. The profile shows approximately 330,000 clones, 90% of them singletons. Sequencing used peripheral blood. Source of these receptors: a woman in her thirties or forties with COVID-19, enrolled during active disease.

The chain employs TRBV6-5 and TRBJ1-2; D unresolved. Trimming stripped 4 bases from V and 4 bases from J, with 19 bases between. Germline V gives CDR1 MNHEY, CDR2 SVGAGI. CDR3 length equals 16 residues. The CDR3 protein is CASSSPARTRAYGYTF. For the CDR3, the DNA is TGTGCCAGCAGTTCCCCGGCCCGGACGAGGGCCTATGGCTACACCTTC.

In nucleotides, the CDR3 is TGCAGCGTTGAGCAGGGAGGGGGCTACACCTTC. Its translation: CSVEQGGGYTF. This rearrangement joins TRBV29-1 to TRBJ1-2, with D maybe TRBD1 (5 bases). CDR1 is SQVTM, CDR2 ANQGSEA, per germline. Trimming shortened V by 3 bases and J by 8 bases, and 10 bases separated the two germline ends. CDR3 size: 11 residues.

V usage is TRBV27 and J usage is TRBJ1-1; TRBD1 is a possible D gene (5 bases). Trimming pared 6 bases from V and 3 bases from J, leaving 14 bases between. The CDR3 loop spans 14 amino acids. Germline V gives CDR1 MNHEY, CDR2 SMNVEV (reference sequence). The CDR3 coding sequence is TGTGCCAGCAGGGCACTGGGGGAGGACACTGAAGCTTTCTTT. Encoded protein: CASRALGEDTEAFF.

V is TRBV19 and J is TRBJ2-3; 11 positions agree with TRBD2. The CDR3 runs 20 residues. In germline, CDR1 is LNHDA, CDR2 SQIVND (reference sequence). V gave up 5 bases and J gave up 2 bases; unmatched junction bases: 18. In DNA, the CDR3 is TGTGCCAGTAGTCGATCCCCCGACGGTTCTAGCGGGAGGTCCACAGATACGCAGTATTTT. Protein: CASSRSPDGSSGRSTDTQYF.

The chain has TRBV27 and TRBJ1-1; D perhaps matches TRBD1 (6 bases). Per the germline V gene, CDR1 is MNHEY and CDR2 is SMNVEV (reference sequence). This CDR3 region has 13 residues. Trimming shortened V by 0 bases and J by 11 bases, and 13 bases separated the two germline ends. CDR3 residues: CASSLSKQGRAFF. CDR3 coding DNA: TGTGCCAGCAGTTTATCGAAACAGGGAAGGGCTTTCTTT.

The J gene is TRBJ2-7, the V gene TRBV28, with TRBD2 identical over 8 bases. The germline V gene has CDR1 MDHEN and CDR2 SYDVKM. Unmatched junction bases numbered 9, after V lost 1 base and J lost 4 bases. The CDR3 contains 16 residues. The CDR3, as DNA: TGTGCCAGCAGTTTATACGACGGACTAGCCGGTTACGAGCAGTACTTC. Translating gives CASSLYDGLAGYEQYF.

The rearrangement links TRBV9 to TRBJ2-7; TRBD2 might be the D (6 bases). Germline V CDR1 and CDR2: SGDLS, YYNGEE. The CDR3 is made up of 14 amino acids. V was pared by 1 base and J by 4 bases, with 12 bases between. CDR3 sequence reads: CASSVSGSWYEQYF. The CDR3 coding sequence is TGTGCCAGCAGCGTATCCGGGAGTTGGTACGAGCAGTACTTC.

J is TRBJ1-4 and V is TRBV4-3; D remains unclear. This CDR3 spans 15 amino acids. Germline V gene data show CDR1 as LGHNA and CDR2 as YSLEER. Trimming cost V 0 bases and J 8 bases, with 13 bases left between them. Here the CDR3 DNA reads TGCGCCAGCAGCCAAGATCGTAAGACAAGAGAAAAACTGTTTTTT. The encoded protein is CASSQDRKTREKLFF.

The chain employs TRBV7-9 and TRBJ2-5, with 10 bases that match TRBD2. Per the germline V gene, CDR1 is SEHNR and CDR2 is FQNEAQ (reference sequence). The V segment lost 5 bases and the J segment 1 base; nucleotides outside the gene matches: 10. The CDR3 spans 17 residues. The CDR3 sequence: CASSRGLAGALQETQYF. The CDR3 DNA sequence: TGTGCCAGCAGCCGGGGGCTAGCGGGAGCCCTCCAAGAGACCCAGTACTTC.

The rearrangement joins TRBV3-1 (or the pseudogene TRBV3-2) to TRBJ1-5, with D perhaps TRBD1 (5 bases). Germline CDR1 and CDR2: LGHDT and YNNKEL (reference sequence). Trimming cost V 0 bases and J 0 bases, with 9 bases left between them. The CDR3 consists of 16 residues. DNA of the CDR3: TGTGCCAGCAGCCAAGAAGGGGTGAGTAGCAATCAGCCCCAGCATTTT. It translates to CASSQEGVSSNQPQHF.

The gene calls are TRBV27 and TRBJ1-6; D possibly corresponds to TRBD1 (6 bases). This CDR3 spans 18 amino acids. Trimming pared 3 bases from V and 0 bases from J, leaving 15 bases between. Germline CDR1 and CDR2: MNHEY and SMNVEV (reference sequence). For the CDR3, the DNA is TGTGCCAGCAGTTTTAAGAGTGGGGGCAGCTCCTATAATTCACCCCTCCACTTT. Its protein product is CASSFKSGGSSYNSPLHF.

The chain uses TRBV30 and TRBJ2-1; TRBD2 matches at 13 bases. Per the germline V gene, CDR1 is GTSNPN and CDR2 is SVGIG (reference sequence). The CDR3 length is 18 residues. The J segment lost 16 bases and the V segment lost 4 bases, leaving 25 bases of the junction unmatched. The CDR3 spells CAWTTPLAGGPFTREFFF. The CDR3 DNA reads TGTGCCTGGACCACACCACTAGCGGGAGGGCCTTTTACCCGAGAGTTTTTCTTC.